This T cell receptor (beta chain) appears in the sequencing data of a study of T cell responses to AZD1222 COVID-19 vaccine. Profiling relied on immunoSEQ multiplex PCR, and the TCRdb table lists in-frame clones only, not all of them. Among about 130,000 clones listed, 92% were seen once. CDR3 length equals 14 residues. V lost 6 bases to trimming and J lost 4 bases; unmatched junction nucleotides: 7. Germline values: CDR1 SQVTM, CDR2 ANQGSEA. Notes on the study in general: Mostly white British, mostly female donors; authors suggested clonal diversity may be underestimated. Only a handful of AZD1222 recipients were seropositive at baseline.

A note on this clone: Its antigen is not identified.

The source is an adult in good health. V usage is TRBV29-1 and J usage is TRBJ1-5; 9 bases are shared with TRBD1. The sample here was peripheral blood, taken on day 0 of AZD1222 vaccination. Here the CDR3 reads CSVRDRERNQPQHF. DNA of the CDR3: TGCAGCGTACGGGACAGGGAGAGGAATCAGCCCCAGCATTTT.